This entry lists 28 T cell receptor beta chains sequenced from one sample in a study of Ad26.COV2.S vaccination and SARS-CoV-2 variants (dated by TCRdb to the early 2020s). The library was made by the immunoSEQ multiplex PCR assay. Here the immuneACCESS table is served through TCRdb, limited to in-frame sequences with V and J called. Missing clones are a known gap in these copies; in checked studies unresolved V genes cover under half, and the rest lacks a known reason. The sample table records about 390,000 clones; 80% to 95% of these occur just once. The ten largest clones take up approximately 1.7% of the sample. The sample's treatment or condition, from its label and the paper: around 19 received Ad26.COV2.S at low or high dose, single or two shots; 5 received placebo; per-sample allocation not given. Repertoires of vaccine and placebo recipients were sequenced from samples collected on day 63 after the first injection.

The sample consisted of peripheral blood, taken in a trial of Ad26.COV2.S vaccine versus placebo. These receptors were taken from a person aged 18-60 years who received the Ad26.COV2.S COVID-19 vaccine or a placebo.

This clone was detected once. In the same sample, other DNA sequences code for this CDR3. The chain couples TRBV28 to TRBJ1-6; D is unresolved. The germline V gene has CDR1 MDHEN and CDR2 SYDVKM. The CDR3 has 12 residues. Trimming removed 4 bases from V and 7 bases from J, with 5 bases in between. The CDR3 sequence is CASSSGNSPLHF. The CDR3, as DNA: TGTGCCAGCAGTTCGGGGAATTCACCCCTCCACTTT.

The V call is TRBV5-1, the J call TRBJ2-1, with 8 bases lining up with TRBD2. The CDR3 has 16 residues. The V and J ends lost 4 bases and 4 bases, in that order; junction bases with no gene match: 10. CDR1 and CDR2 from the germline V gene are SGHRS and YFSETQ. This CDR3 reads CASSPQSGGQYNEQFF. For the CDR3, the DNA is TGCGCCAGCAGCCCGCAGAGCGGGGGCCAGTACAATGAGCAGTTCTTC.

This chain links TRBV30 with TRBJ2-5; D is unclear. Germline V gene sequence: CDR1 GTSNPN, CDR2 SVGIG (reference sequence). The V end lost 1 base, the J end lost 3 bases, and 15 bases lay between the germline ends. This CDR3 comprises 15 residues. The CDR3 nucleotides read TGTGCCTGGAGTGGGTTAGGGATTTGGAAAGAGACCCAGTACTTC. Its translation is CAWSGLGIWKETQYF.

This clone was counted a single time. The rearrangement uses TRBV7-8 and TRBJ2-1, with D tentatively TRBD1 (6 bases). Germline lookup yields CDR1 SGHVS and CDR2 FQNEAQ. This CDR3 region has 15 residues. Trimming left V 3 bases short and J 6 bases short, with 15 bases between. CDR3 sequence: CASSFPTGRFNEQFF. The DNA for the CDR3 is TGTGCCAGCAGCTTCCCCACAGGGCGATTCAATGAGCAGTTCTTC. The complete variable domain, with remaining parts taken from reference TRBV7-8 and TRBJ2-1, reads GAGVSQSPRYKVAKRGQDVALRCDPISGHVSLFWYQQALGQGPEFLTYFQNEAQLDKSGLPSDRFFAERPEGSVSTLKIQRTQQEDSAVYLCASSFPTGRFNEQFFGPGTRLTVL.

This rearrangement joins TRBV19 to TRBJ1-2; D unclear. This CDR3 has 14 amino acids. V was trimmed by 3 bases and J by 1 base, leaving 9 bases between them. Germline assignment: CDR1 LNHDA and CDR2 SQIVND (reference sequence). As DNA, the CDR3 is TGTGCCAGTAGTATTGGAGACGATAACTATGGCTACACCTTC. Residues: CASSIGDDNYGYTF.

The chain couples TRBV4-3 to TRBJ1-2, with no clear D. Germline V lookup: CDR1 LGHNA, CDR2 YSLEER. The CDR3 totals 14 residues. Trimming shortened V by 1 base and J by 2 bases, and 8 bases separated the two germline ends. The CDR3, as DNA: TGCGCCAGCAGCCAAGTACAGACAAACTATGGCTACACCTTC. It codes for CASSQVQTNYGYTF.

The chain has TRBV4-1 and TRBJ1-5; no clear D. The CDR3 is 13 amino acids. V lost 1 base to trimming and J lost 9 bases, with 10 bases between them. Germline V lookup: CDR1 MGHRA, CDR2 YSYEKL. CDR3 coding DNA: TGCGCCAGCAGCCAAGTTCGGGCGCGGCCCCAGCATTTT. Amino acid sequence: CASSQVRARPQHF.

The chain is built from TRBV9 and TRBJ2-7; 9 bases align to TRBD1. CDR3 length equals 16 residues. Unmatched junction bases numbered 11, after V lost 3 bases and J lost 4 bases. Germline loops: CDR1 SGDLS, CDR2 YYNGEE. The CDR3 DNA reads as TGTGCCAGCAGCGCCAGCAGCTACAGGGGGCAGTACGAGCAGTACTTC. Its translation is CASSASSYRGQYEQYF.

This chain links TRBV6-5 with TRBJ2-1; 7 bases are shared with TRBD2. The CDR3 has 14 residues. CDR1 and CDR2 (germline): MNHEY, SVGAGI. V dropped 8 bases and J dropped 10; count of bases not matched to a gene: 14. In DNA, the CDR3 is TGTGCCAGCTTACGACGGGCGGGGGAGGGGGAGCAGTTCTTC. This codes for CASLRRAGEGEQFF.

The V call is TRBV7-8, the J call TRBJ2-3, with 9 bases lining up with TRBD1. CDR1 SGHVS and CDR2 FQNEAQ come from the germline V gene. The CDR3 contains 18 residues. The V and J ends lost 1 base and 1 base, in that order; junction bases with no gene match: 9. The CDR3 nucleotides read TGTGCCAGCAGCTTAGGGTATACAGGGGGCGCAGGCACAGATACGCAGTATTTT. Translated: CASSLGYTGGAGTDTQYF.

The chain is built from TRBV4-3 and TRBJ1-2; TRBD1 aligns across 8 bases. The CDR3 spans 18 residues. V lost 1 base, J lost 7 bases, and 17 bases stayed unmatched. The germline V gene has CDR1 LGHNA and CDR2 YSLEER. The CDR3 sequence is CASSQVTWSRGRTSGYTF. The CDR3 DNA reads as TGCGCCAGCAGCCAAGTTACTTGGAGCAGGGGGCGTACTTCTGGCTACACCTTC.

The chain has TRBV28 and TRBJ1-4; D not resolved. This CDR3 is built from 13 residues. Trimming took 7 bases from V and 0 from J, leaving 6 bases between them. Germline V gene data show CDR1 as MDHEN and CDR2 as SYDVKM. CDR3 sequence reads: CASTDTTNEKLFF. DNA of the CDR3: TGTGCCAGCACGGATACAACTAATGAAAAACTGTTTTTT.

The gene calls are TRBV7-2 and TRBJ1-5, with 8 bases lining up with TRBD1. The CDR3 has 18 amino acids. CDR1 and CDR2 from the germline V gene are SGHTA and FQGNSA. The V segment lost 5 bases and the J segment 0 bases; nucleotides outside the gene matches: 12. This chain's CDR3 is CASSGPGQAIDSNQPQHF. The CDR3 DNA reads TGTGCCAGCAGCGGACCGGGACAGGCTATAGATAGCAATCAGCCCCAGCATTTT.

This clone has a handful of counts. The rearrangement uses TRBV6-2 or TRBV6-3 and TRBJ2-7; possibly TRBD1 for D (5 bases). Germline CDR1 MNHEY, CDR2 SVGEGT. Trimming stripped 0 bases from V and 0 bases from J, with 12 bases between. The CDR3 runs to 16 residues. The CDR3 spells CASSYSAGSSSYEQYF. The CDR3 bases are TGTGCCAGCAGTTACTCAGCAGGGTCCAGCTCCTACGAGCAGTACTTC.

The chain recombines TRBV18 with TRBJ1-4; tentative D call: TRBD1 (5 bases). Germline V gene lookup returns CDR1 KGHSH and CDR2 LQKENI. This CDR3 region has 15 residues. V was clipped by 5 bases and J by 6 bases, with 16 bases between them. The DNA for the CDR3 is TGTGCCAGCTCAACGGGACCCCCTCTTCATGAAAAACTGTTTTTT. It translates to CASSTGPPLHEKLFF.

The chain is built from TRBV12-3 or TRBV12-4 and TRBJ1-1; perhaps TRBD1 as D (5 bases). The CDR3 sequence is 13 residues long. Trimming cost V 4 bases and J 1 base, with 7 bases left between them. The CDR3 reads CASSYDRNTEAFF. Written as DNA, the CDR3 is TGTGCCAGCAGTTATGACAGGAACACTGAAGCTTTCTTT.

This clone has just one count. The chain employs TRBV27 and TRBJ1-5; D is perhaps TRBD1 (5 bases). The CDR3 length is 14 residues. Germline values: CDR1 MNHEY, CDR2 SMNVEV (reference sequence). Trimming removed 5 bases at V and 6 bases at J, with 14 bases between. CDR3 nucleotide sequence: TGTGCCAGCAGTCTCCATATGGGGCCTCAGCCCCAGCATTTT. Its protein is CASSLHMGPQPQHF.

The chain recombines TRBV14 with TRBJ1-1; possible D gene TRBD1, 6 bases. This CDR3 region has 12 residues. Trimming stripped 4 bases from V and 11 bases from J, with 14 bases between. Germline V gene sequence: CDR1 SGHDN, CDR2 FVKESK. CDR3: CASSPGQLWAFF. CDR3 DNA: TGTGCCAGCAGCCCAGGACAGCTCTGGGCTTTCTTT.

This chain uses TRBV18 with TRBJ2-1, with TRBD1 matching over 9 bases. After removal of 1 base from V and 2 bases from J, the junction contained 6 bases not matched to a gene. The CDR3 is 17 amino acids. Germline CDR1 KGHSH, CDR2 LQKENI. The CDR3 sequence is CASSPRAGTGPYNEQFF. CDR3 DNA sequence: TGTGCCAGCTCACCACGTGCCGGGACAGGGCCCTACAATGAGCAGTTCTTC. The variable domain in full, with the rest retrieved from reference TRBV18 and TRBJ2-1, is NAGVMQNPRHLVRRRGQEARLRCSPMKGHSHVYWYRQLPEEGLKFMVYLQKENIIDESGMPKERFSAEFPKEGPSILRIQQVVRGDSAAYFCASSPRAGTGPYNEQFFGPGTRLTVL.

V and J are TRBV29-1 and TRBJ2-3, with 8 bases identical to TRBD1. The CDR3 length is 13 residues. J was trimmed by 2 bases and V by 7 bases; bases with no gene match: 5. Germline-derived CDR1 and CDR2 are SQVTM and ANQGSEA. The CDR3 DNA follows: TGCAGCGCCTGGGACAGGACCACAGATACGCAGTATTTT. Translated: CSAWDRTTDTQYF.

This chain connects TRBV4-3 to TRBJ2-6; TRBD2 matches 7 bases. The J segment lost 2 bases and the V segment lost 3 bases, leaving 7 bases of the junction unmatched. CDR3 size: 17 residues. Germline values: CDR1 LGHNA, CDR2 YSLEER. For the CDR3, the DNA is TGCGCCAGCAGCCATGATTCACGGGGGGCTGGGGCCAACGTCCTGACTTTC. This translates into CASSHDSRGAGANVLTF.

This clone was detected only once. This sequence joins TRBV28 and TRBJ1-2; weak D call: TRBD1 (6 bases). This CDR3 is built from 16 residues. The V and J ends lost 3 bases and 3 bases respectively, with 17 bases between them. The germline gives CDR1 MDHEN, CDR2 SYDVKM. The CDR3 region is CASSFPPLGAYYGYTF. The CDR3 DNA reads TGTGCCAGCAGTTTCCCTCCGTTGGGGGCATACTATGGCTACACCTTC.

The chain recombines TRBV2 with TRBJ1-2; possibly TRBD1 for D (6 bases). Germline-derived CDR1 and CDR2 are SNHLY and FYNNEI. This CDR3 is built from 11 residues. The V and J ends lost 5 bases and 13 bases respectively, with 14 bases between them. In nucleotides, the CDR3 is TGTGCCAGCAGTTACTCACAGGGTTGCACCTTC. This encodes CASSYSQGCTF.

The chain is built from TRBV6-5 and TRBJ2-7; no definite D call. V was cut by 6 bases and J by 2 bases, with 17 bases left in between. The germline V gene has CDR1 MNHEY and CDR2 SVGAGI. The CDR3 is 15 residues long. The CDR3 region has the DNA TGTGCCAGCAGCCAAGATGCTTGGGGTCCCTACGAGCAGTACTTC. It yields the protein CASSQDAWGPYEQYF.

The gene calls are TRBV7-2 and TRBJ1-6; 9 bases line up with TRBD1. CDR1 is SGHTA, CDR2 FQGNSA, per germline. The CDR3 is 14 amino acids. J lost 7 bases, V lost 6 bases, and 4 bases had no gene match. The CDR3 DNA reads TGTGCCAGCAGGGAACAGGGGGCGAATTCACCCCTCCACTTT. Its translation is CASREQGANSPLHF.

As to this clone: Within the sample, other DNA sequences also encode this same CDR3. This rearrangement joins TRBV20-1 to TRBJ1-1, with a tentative D call TRBD1 (5 bases). V shed 2 bases and J shed 6 bases, with 7 bases lying between them. This CDR3 spans 11 amino acids. The germline CDR1 and CDR2 sequences are DFQATT and SNEGSKA (reference sequence). The CDR3 DNA follows: TGCAGTGCTAGAACAGGCGCTGAAGCTTTCTTT. Amino acid sequence: CSARTGAEAFF.

This clone was seen only once. This sequence joins TRBV6-5 and TRBJ2-1; D gene uncertain. The V end was cut by 8 bases, the J end by 2 bases, with 10 bases between. CDR3 length: 13 amino acids. Germline V gene lookup returns CDR1 MNHEY and CDR2 SVGAGI. CDR3 loop: CASRIGPYNEQFF. The DNA of the CDR3 is TGTGCCAGCCGAATTGGGCCCTACAATGAGCAGTTCTTC.

The rearrangement links TRBV18 to TRBJ1-3; D possibly corresponds to TRBD1 (6 bases). The length of the CDR3 is 14 residues. Per germline, CDR1 KGHSH and CDR2 LQKENI. The germline V and J ends were trimmed by 6 bases and 3 bases, with 12 bases remaining between them. CDR3 region: CASSPDSHGNTIYF. CDR3 nucleotide sequence: TGTGCCAGCTCTCCGGACAGCCATGGAAACACCATATATTTT.